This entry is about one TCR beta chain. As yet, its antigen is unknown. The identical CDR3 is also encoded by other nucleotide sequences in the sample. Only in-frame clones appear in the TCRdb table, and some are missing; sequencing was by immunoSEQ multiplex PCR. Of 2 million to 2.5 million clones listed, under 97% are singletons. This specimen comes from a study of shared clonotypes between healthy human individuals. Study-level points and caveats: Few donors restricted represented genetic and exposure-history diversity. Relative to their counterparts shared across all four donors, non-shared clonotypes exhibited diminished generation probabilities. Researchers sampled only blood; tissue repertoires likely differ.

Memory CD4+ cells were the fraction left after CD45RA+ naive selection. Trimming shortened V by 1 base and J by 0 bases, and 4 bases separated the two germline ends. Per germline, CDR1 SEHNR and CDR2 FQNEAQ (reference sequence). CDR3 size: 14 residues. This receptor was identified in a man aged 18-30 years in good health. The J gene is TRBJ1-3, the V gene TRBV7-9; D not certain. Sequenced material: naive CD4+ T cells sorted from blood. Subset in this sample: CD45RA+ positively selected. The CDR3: CASSLEASGNTIYF. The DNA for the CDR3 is TGTGCCAGCAGCTTAGAGGCCTCTGGAAACACCATATATTTT.